The 28 T cell receptor beta chains in this list originate from one sample, sequenced in a study of early T cells in non-severe SARS-CoV-2 infection. Each CDR3 protein gets one entry after TCRdb re-called the 5' RACE reads with MiXCR. This table has about 110,000 distinct CDR3 sequences, roughly 10% appearing once. What was sequenced was whole blood. The origin of the receptors is an adult who was a healthcare worker with PCR-confirmed SARS-CoV-2 infection or an uninfected control (not recorded which).

The sample holds a few counts of this clonotype. This chain joins TRBV30 and TRBJ2-2; maybe TRBD1 (6 bases). The germline V gene encodes CDR1 GTSNPN and CDR2 SVGIG (reference sequence). This CDR3 has 12 residues. Trimming stripped 4 bases from V and 7 bases from J, with 10 bases between. The DNA of the CDR3 is TGTGCCTGGAACACAGGGCACGGGGAGCTGTTTTTT. This codes for CAWNTGHGELFF. The full variable domain, rest sourced from reference TRBV30 and TRBJ2-2, is SQTIHQWPATLVQPVGSPLSLECTVEGTSNPNLYWYRQAAGRGLQLLFYSVGIGQISSEVPQNLSASRPQDRQFILSSKKLLLSDSGFYLCAWNTGHGELFFGEGSRLTVL.

This clonotype was seen many times. This chain connects TRBV7-2 to TRBJ2-1; D may match TRBD1 or TRBD2 (6 bases each). CDR1 and CDR2 from the germline V gene are SGHTA and FQGNSA. The CDR3 runs to 15 residues. Trimming cost V 1 base and J 5 bases, with 12 bases left between them. Here the CDR3 DNA reads TGTGCCAGCAGCTTAGTCCGGGGGCCTAACAATGAGCAGTTCTTC. Translating it yields CASSLVRGPNNEQFF.

This clonotype was seen repeatedly, ten times or more. The J gene is TRBJ1-4, the V gene TRBV12-3 or TRBV12-4; TRBD1 agrees at 7 bases. The CDR3 loop spans 13 amino acids. Trimming at V came to 5 bases and at J to 11 bases, leaving 8 bases not matched to a gene. The CDR3 reads CASSPTGAGKLFF. The CDR3 DNA sequence: TGTGCCAGCAGTCCCACAGGGGCAGGGAAACTGTTTTTT.

The sample holds many counts of this clonotype. The gene calls are TRBV11-2 and TRBJ2-7, with a possible D match to TRBD1 (7 bases). Trimming removed 4 bases at V and 7 bases at J, with 14 bases between. The CDR3 has 13 residues. From germline, CDR1 is SGHAT and CDR2 FQNNGV. In DNA, the CDR3 is TGTGCCAGCAGCTCCGGATCAGGGGGGGAGCAGTACTTC. Translating it yields CASSSGSGGEQYF.

The chain is built from TRBV6-6 and TRBJ1-5, with TRBD1 identical over 9 bases. V shed 5 bases, J shed 2 bases, and the junction held 7 bases outside the gene matches. From germline, CDR1 is MNHNY and CDR2 SVGAGI (reference sequence). CDR3 length: 16 amino acids. The CDR3: CASSRDRVVGNQPQHF. CDR3 sequence (DNA): TGTGCCAGCAGTAGGGACAGGGTCGTCGGCAATCAGCCCCAGCATTTT.

This clonotype was counted between two and nine times. V usage is TRBV5-6 and J usage is TRBJ2-3; 7 bases fit TRBD1. V shed 6 bases and J 3 bases; nucleotides not matched to a gene: 16. Germline V lookup: CDR1 SGHDT, CDR2 YYEEEE. The CDR3 has 17 residues. The CDR3 DNA reads as TGTGCCAGCAAGGAGCAGCTATTCGGGACAGCAACAGATACGCAGTATTTT. This sequence encodes CASKEQLFGTATDTQYF. Looking up the rest from reference TRBV5-6 and TRBJ2-3 gives the full variable domain: DAGVTQSPTHLIKTRGQQVTLRCSPKSGHDTVSWYQQALGQGPQFIFQYYEEEERQRGNFPDRFSGHQFPNYSSELNVNALLLGDSALYLCASKEQLFGTATDTQYFGPGTRLTVL.

J is TRBJ1-1 and V is TRBV28, with TRBD1 identical over 7 bases. The CDR3 extends over 14 amino acids. J was trimmed by 0 bases and V by 5 bases; bases with no gene match: 3. CDR1 and CDR2 (germline): MDHEN, SYDVKM. The CDR3 protein is CASSHRGLNTEAFF. The CDR3 region has the DNA TGTGCCAGCAGTCACAGGGGTTTGAACACTGAAGCTTTCTTT.

This chain uses TRBV27 with TRBJ2-7, with D unresolved. Germline loops: CDR1 MNHEY, CDR2 SMNVEV (reference sequence). This CDR3 is 15 amino acids long. Trimming cost V 2 bases and J 4 bases, with 15 bases left between them. CDR3 residues: CASSLKVYPGYEQYF. CDR3 nucleotide sequence: TGTGCCAGCAGTTTAAAGGTTTACCCAGGATACGAGCAGTACTTC.

This clonotype was detected only a few times. The J gene is TRBJ1-1, the V gene TRBV5-1; unclear D gene. Germline V gene data show CDR1 as SGHRS and CDR2 as YFSETQ. This CDR3 is built from 14 residues. The V end was cut by 0 bases, the J end by 0 bases, with 6 bases between. CDR3 DNA: TGCGCCAGCAGCTTGGAAAAGATGAACACTGAAGCTTTCTTT. Protein product: CASSLEKMNTEAFF.

The rearrangement joins TRBV20-1 to TRBJ2-1; 9 positions agree with TRBD1. Germline values: CDR1 DFQATT, CDR2 SNEGSKA (reference sequence). The CDR3 spans 15 residues. With V trimmed by 7 bases and J by 9 bases, 16 bases remained unmatched. This CDR3 reads CSGTAWDRVKGEQFF. In DNA form, the CDR3 reads TGCAGTGGGACCGCTTGGGACAGGGTCAAGGGTGAGCAGTTCTTC.

This clonotype occurred many times. This chain uses TRBV18 with TRBJ1-4, with no clear D. V lost 2 bases and J 3 bases, leaving 7 bases between the germline ends. The CDR3 is made up of 14 amino acids. Germline V lookup: CDR1 KGHSH, CDR2 LQKENI. The CDR3 region is CASSPSTANEKLFF. The DNA for the CDR3 is TGTGCCAGCTCACCATCGACGGCTAATGAAAAACTGTTTTTT. The variable domain in full, completed from reference TRBV18 and TRBJ1-4, reads NAGVMQNPRHLVRRRGQEARLRCSPMKGHSHVYWYRQLPEEGLKFMVYLQKENIIDESGMPKERFSAEFPKEGPSILRIQQVVRGDSAAYFCASSPSTANEKLFFGSGTQLSVL.

The chain links TRBV18 to TRBJ1-4; D is unresolved. V lost 1 base to trimming and J lost 5 bases, with 11 bases between them. CDR1 is KGHSH, CDR2 LQKENI, per germline. The CDR3 is 15 amino acids. CDR3 region: CASSPRNSRNEKLFF. CDR3 sequence (DNA): TGTGCCAGCTCACCACGGAACAGTAGGAATGAAAAACTGTTTTTT.

The count of this clonotype is one. This may be a read error, as it is one base from a much larger clone. The rearrangement joins TRBV27 to TRBJ1-1; no reliable D call. CDR1 and CDR2 from the germline V gene are MNHEY and SMNVEV (reference sequence). The V end was cut by 8 bases, the J end by 1 base, with 8 bases between. The CDR3 length is 12 residues. The CDR3 sequence: CASGRANTEAFF. The DNA of the CDR3 is TGTGCCAGCGGACGTGCGAACACTGAAGCTTTCTTT.

The CDR3 region has the DNA TGTGCCAGCAGCTCAGACGGTTACACCGGGGAGCTGTTTTTT. It specifies CASSSDGYTGELFF. The chain couples TRBV13 to TRBJ2-2, with D hard to call. Deletions cut 4 bases from V and 3 bases from J, with 9 bases between. Looked up from germline, CDR1 is PRHDT and CDR2 is FYEKMQ (reference sequence). The CDR3 has 14 residues.

This clonotype was seen ten or more times. The V and J genes are TRBV18 and TRBJ2-7, with D perhaps matching TRBD1 or TRBD2 (5 bases each). In germline, CDR1 is KGHSH, CDR2 LQKENI. The CDR3 consists of 14 residues. Trimming shortened V by 3 bases and J by 2 bases, and 11 bases separated the two germline ends. In DNA, the CDR3 is TGTGCCAGCTCACCTCGGGACCCCGCCTACGAGCAGTACTTC. Translated, it gives CASSPRDPAYEQYF.

There are many counts of this clonotype. V is TRBV7-9 and J is TRBJ1-5, with D unresolved. This CDR3 is built from 12 residues. The germline V gene encodes CDR1 SEHNR and CDR2 FQNEAQ (reference sequence). The V gene lost 1 base and the J gene lost 5 bases, with 3 bases spanning the gap. The CDR3 protein is CASSLGDQPQHF. The DNA for the CDR3 is TGTGCCAGCAGCTTAGGGGATCAGCCCCAGCATTTT.

The chain recombines TRBV5-5 with TRBJ2-5, with 13 bases fitting TRBD2. After removal of 4 bases from V and 5 bases from J, the junction contained 8 bases not matched to a gene. Germline CDR1 and CDR2: SGHKS and YYEKEE (reference sequence). The CDR3 consists of 16 residues. CDR3 nucleotides: TGTGCCAGCAGCCCAACTAGCGGGAGGGCCTCGGAGACCCAGTACTTC. Its translation: CASSPTSGRASETQYF.

The chain is built from TRBV2 and TRBJ2-3, with 7 bases lining up with TRBD1. This CDR3 has 15 residues. The germline V gene has CDR1 SNHLY and CDR2 FYNNEI. V was clipped by 6 bases and J by 2 bases; unmatched bases: 8. CDR3 coding DNA: TGTGCCAGCAGCGACAGGGTCCCCTACACAGATACGCAGTATTTT. It translates to CASSDRVPYTDTQYF.

This clonotype was seen ten or more times. CDR3 sequence: CASSRRGRSYEQYF. The CDR3 DNA is TGCGCCAGCAGTCGGAGGGGCAGGTCCTACGAGCAGTACTTC. The gene calls are TRBV23-1 and TRBJ2-7; D perhaps matches TRBD2 (6 bases). TRBV23-1 is recorded as an ORF, its role being uncertain. The CDR3 loop spans 14 amino acids. V shed 4 bases and J shed 1 base, with 11 bases lying between them.

This clonotype has a count of ten or more. This chain uses TRBV30 with TRBJ1-1; possible D gene TRBD1, 6 bases. V was shortened by 2 bases and J by 0 bases, with 13 bases between the two germline ends. This CDR3 comprises 15 residues. Looked up from germline, CDR1 is GTSNPN and CDR2 is SVGIG (reference sequence). The CDR3 here is CAWSLGTGMNTEAFF. CDR3 nucleotide sequence: TGTGCCTGGAGTTTGGGAACAGGGATGAACACTGAAGCTTTCTTT.

This clonotype was observed many times. This chain connects TRBV4-1 to TRBJ1-2; D gene uncertain. The CDR3 is 17 residues long. Between the trimmed V and J ends, which lost 0 bases and 0 bases, there was a span of 14 bases. Germline V gene lookup returns CDR1 MGHRA and CDR2 YSYEKL. CDR3 sequence reads: CASSQDFILGPNYGYTF. The CDR3 DNA reads TGCGCCAGCAGCCAAGATTTTATCCTTGGTCCTAACTATGGCTACACCTTC.

This clonotype was picked up many times. The chain carries TRBV20-1 and TRBJ2-2, with TRBD2 matching over 8 bases. This CDR3 spans 15 amino acids. CDR1 DFQATT and CDR2 SNEGSKA come from the germline V gene (reference sequence). With 5 bases clipped from V and 1 base from J, the junction kept 6 bases outside the gene matches. DNA for the CDR3: TGCAGTGCTTTACTAGCGGAGAGGAACACCGGGGAGCTGTTTTTT. Translating it yields CSALLAERNTGELFF.

As DNA, the CDR3 is TGTGCCAGCAGTGATATGGATTCACCCCTCCACTTT. This gives the protein CASSDMDSPLHF. The chain is built from TRBV2 and TRBJ1-6; no reliable D call. V lost 3 bases, J lost 8 bases, and 5 bases lay in between. The V gene's germline CDR1 is SNHLY and CDR2 FYNNEI. The CDR3 runs 12 residues.

This clonotype counts as medium-sized. The rearrangement uses TRBV28 and TRBJ2-1; the D gene is possibly TRBD2 (5 bases). Germline V CDR1 and CDR2: MDHEN, SYDVKM. The V end was cut by 2 bases, the J end by 1 base, with 12 bases between. The CDR3 consists of 16 residues. CDR3 loop: CASSLGSRGSYNEQFF. In DNA, the CDR3 is TGTGCCAGCAGTTTAGGTAGTCGGGGATCCTACAATGAGCAGTTCTTC.

The genes are TRBV21-1 and TRBJ1-1. TRBV21-1 is a documented pseudogene. The CDR3 has 11 residues. CDR3 sequence reads: CATDLNTEAFF. DNA for the CDR3: TGTGCCACTGATCTGAACACTGAAGCTTTCTTT.

Concerning this clonotype itself: A much larger clone differs from this one at a single base, so this may be a read error. The J gene is TRBJ2-7, the V gene TRBV20-1, with a possible D match to TRBD2 (6 bases). Trimming took 6 bases from V and 6 from J, leaving 18 bases between them. The length of the CDR3 is 13 residues. Germline CDR1 DFQATT, CDR2 SNEGSKA (reference sequence). CDR3 loop: CSAFQPGGSEQYF. The CDR3 nucleotides are TGCAGTGCCTTCCAACCCGGAGGGAGCGAGCAGTACTTC.

The rearrangement links TRBV5-6 to TRBJ2-2; 9 nucleotides align to TRBD2. With 0 bases clipped from V and 5 bases from J, the junction kept 8 bases outside the gene matches. CDR1 and CDR2 (germline): SGHDT, YYEEEE. This CDR3 spans 17 amino acids. The CDR3 DNA follows: TGTGCCAGCAGCTTGGTGGGCGGTAGCGGGAGAACCGGGGAGCTGTTTTTT. Protein product: CASSLVGGSGRTGELFF. Full variable domain (outside the CDR3, taken from reference TRBV5-6 and TRBJ2-2): DAGVTQSPTHLIKTRGQQVTLRCSPKSGHDTVSWYQQALGQGPQFIFQYYEEEERQRGNFPDRFSGHQFPNYSSELNVNALLLGDSALYLCASSLVGGSGRTGELFFGEGSRLTVL.

Ten or more counts support this clonotype. The chain joins TRBV27 to TRBJ2-1, with TRBD2 identical over 10 bases. CDR3 size: 13 residues. V shed 8 bases, J shed 4 bases, and the junction held 2 bases outside the gene matches. Germline V gene sequence: CDR1 MNHEY, CDR2 SMNVEV (reference sequence). The DNA of the CDR3 is TGTGCCAGCGGGACTAGCGAGTACAATGAGCAGTTCTTC. This encodes CASGTSEYNEQFF.